This T cell receptor beta chain was captured by sequencing in a study of shared clonotypes between healthy human individuals. Study outcomes and limitations: Among donors, clonotype sharing was expected to be affected by sequencing depth. When naive CD4 clonotypes were compared across a few donors, around 5% were shared. Across subsets, estimated richness was generally greater for naive than for memory populations.

Sequencing was performed with immunoSEQ multiplex PCR; in TCRdb, only in-frame clones are kept and a portion is missing. The sample includes roughly 1,500,000 clones, approximately 98.5% of them seen just once. In its sample, this clone was seen once. Its antigen is undetermined. Naive CD4+ cells were CD45RA-selected; the remaining cells were memory. The germline V gene has CDR1 WSHSY and CDR2 SAAADI. There are 15 residues in the CDR3. V lost 2 bases, J lost 0 bases, and 11 bases lay in between. This clonotype originated in a man younger than 45 in good health. The sequencing sample was made of naive CD4+ T cells sorted from blood. Subset indicated: CD45RA+ positively selected. V and J are TRBV10-2 and TRBJ2-7; D perhaps matches TRBD1 (6 bases). The CDR3 loop is CASSEGGWSSYEQYF. The DNA for the CDR3 is TGCGCCAGCAGTGAGGGGGGCTGGAGCTCCTACGAGCAGTACTTC.